Each of the 19 T cell receptor beta chains below was sequenced from the same sample in a study of blood T cells in healthy people across ages. Together with a sample-barcoded 5' primer, a J-beta primer mix was included in a second PCR lasting roughly 6 to 12 cycles. TCRdb re-called the 5' RACE reads through MiXCR, storing one row per CDR3 protein. Found here are about 1.5 million distinct CDR3 sequences, 35% to 45% of them singletons; the top ten hold around 4%. The specimen was blood. The source is a woman between 18 and 29 years old in good health.

The table lists this clonotype with many counts. V is TRBV4-1 and J is TRBJ2-7; 9 bases are a match to TRBD2. The CDR3 is made up of 14 amino acids. CDR1 is MGHRA and CDR2 is YSYEKL in the germline V gene. Unmatched junction bases numbered 2, after V lost 1 base and J lost 4 bases. The CDR3 region has the DNA TGCGCCAGCAGCCAAGCTAGCGGGGCTTACGAGCAGTACTTC. It encodes CASSQASGAYEQYF.

The V and J genes are TRBV27 and TRBJ2-3; D gene ambiguous. The V end lost 3 bases, the J end lost 2 bases, and 9 bases lay between the germline ends. This CDR3 contains 14 residues. Looked up from germline, CDR1 is MNHEY and CDR2 is SMNVEV (reference sequence). CDR3 DNA sequence: TGTGCCAGCAGTTTGAAGGTTCCCACAGATACGCAGTATTTT. This sequence encodes CASSLKVPTDTQYF.

CDR3 residues: CSASPYTGSPYEQYF. DNA for the CDR3: TGCAGTGCTAGCCCGTACACAGGTTCGCCCTACGAGCAGTACTTC. The chain uses TRBV20-1 and TRBJ2-7; D is perhaps TRBD1 (5 bases). Per germline, CDR1 DFQATT and CDR2 SNEGSKA (reference sequence). This CDR3 is built from 15 residues. V was shortened by 3 bases and J by 2 bases, with 17 bases between the two germline ends.

This clonotype was detected a few times. The chain employs TRBV12-3 or TRBV12-4 and TRBJ2-3; weak D call: TRBD2 (5 bases). Deletions cut 3 bases from V and 2 bases from J, with 12 bases between. This CDR3 has 15 residues. The CDR3 DNA reads as TGTGCCAGCAGTTTCGGTGGCGGGTACACAGATACGCAGTATTTT. This codes for CASSFGGGYTDTQYF.

This chain uses TRBV28 with TRBJ2-7; weak D call: TRBD1 (5 bases). The DNA end is more similar to TRBJ2-5, so the J call may be wrong. Germline lookup yields CDR1 MDHEN and CDR2 SYDVKM. This CDR3 is built from 14 residues. CDR3 amino acids: CASTLIGAEETQYF. The CDR3 bases are TGTGCCAGCACCCTAATAGGGGCGGAAGAGACCCAGTACTTC.

Comment on this clonotype: An end of the junction does not agree with germline; a read error may underlie this. The gene calls are TRBV12-3 or TRBV12-4 and TRBJ2-6, with 8 bases that match TRBD1. The length of the CDR3 is 15 residues. The DNA of the CDR3 is TGTGCCAGCAGAATGGACAGGGCTGGGGCCGACGTCCTGACTTTC. Protein: CASRMDRAGADVLTF.

This rearrangement joins TRBV7-9 to TRBJ2-6, with D unresolved. The germline V gene has CDR1 SEHNR and CDR2 FQNEAQ (reference sequence). The CDR3 consists of 14 residues. Trimming cost V 5 bases and J 3 bases, with 8 bases left between them. The CDR3 loop reads CASSPAYGANVLTF. The CDR3 nucleotides are TGTGCCAGCAGCCCCGCCTATGGGGCCAACGTCCTGACTTTC.

The chain recombines TRBV5-1 with TRBJ2-7; D is uncertain. Germline CDR1 SGHRS, CDR2 YFSETQ. CDR3 length: 14 residues. Trimming pared 0 bases from V and 3 bases from J, leaving 10 bases between. The CDR3 bases are TGCGCCAGCAGCTTGGCCGAACCTCTCTACGAGCAGTACTTC. This encodes CASSLAEPLYEQYF.

Points on this clonotype: Sequence at one end of the junction differs from germline and may be a read error. The CDR3 DNA sequence: TGCAGCGTTTTGGGGTACACTGAGCAGTTCTTC. This codes for CSVLGYTEQFF. The J gene is TRBJ2-1, the V gene TRBV29-1, with D unclear. CDR1 is SQVTM, CDR2 ANQGSEA, per germline. The CDR3 contains 11 residues.

As regards this clonotype: Relative to the germline gene, one junction end is altered; a read error may explain this. V gene TRBV20-1 combines with J gene TRBJ2-1; D is possibly TRBD1 (6 bases). The CDR3 is 14 amino acids. Germline lookup yields CDR1 DFQATT and CDR2 SNEGSKA (reference sequence). CDR3 in DNA: TGCAGTGCTAGAGATCTGACAGGCAACAATGAGCGGTTCTTC. Translation: CSARDLTGNNERFF.

This clonotype was seen a few times. The rearrangement links TRBV24-1 to TRBJ2-1; TRBD2 aligns across 7 bases. This CDR3 spans 18 amino acids. CDR1 is KGHDR, CDR2 SFDVKD, per germline. Trimming took 4 bases from V and 2 from J; bases not matched to a gene: 13. Here the CDR3 DNA reads TGTGCCACCAGTGACCGACTAGCTGCGGGGAGACCCTACAATGAGCAGTTCTTC. Translating it yields CATSDRLAAGRPYNEQFF.

The J gene is TRBJ2-3, the V gene TRBV15; 7 positions match TRBD2. The junction had 5 bases not matched to a gene; V was cut back by 5 bases and J by 0 bases. CDR3 length: 15 residues. In germline, CDR1 is LNHNV, CDR2 YYDKDF (reference sequence). The CDR3 DNA follows: TGTGCCACCAGCGGAACTAGCGCGAGCACAGATACGCAGTATTTT. Translated: CATSGTSASTDTQYF. The full variable domain, completed using reference TRBV15 and TRBJ2-3, is DAMVIQNPRYQVTQFGKPVTLSCSQTLNHNVMYWYQQKSSQAPKLLFHYYDKDFNNEADTPDNFQSRRPNTSFCFLDIRSPGLGDTAMYLCATSGTSASTDTQYFGPGTRLTVL.

V and J are TRBV5-1 and TRBJ1-1, with TRBD1 as a possible D gene (5 bases). V was cut by 2 bases and J by 1 base, with 12 bases left in between. Germline V CDR1 and CDR2: SGHRS, YFSETQ. The CDR3 sequence is 15 residues long. The CDR3 DNA reads TGCGCCAGCAGCTTCCCCGAGGGGTGGAACACTGAAGCTTTCTTT. Its translation: CASSFPEGWNTEAFF.

V is TRBV29-1 and J is TRBJ1-1, with 7 bases fitting TRBD1. Trimming removed 3 bases from V and 0 bases from J; junction bases left unmatched: 4. CDR1 and CDR2 from the germline V gene are SQVTM and ANQGSEA. The CDR3 extends over 14 amino acids. The CDR3 nucleotides are TGCAGCGTTGACATCACAGGGGTGAACACTGAAGCTTTCTTT. It yields the protein CSVDITGVNTEAFF.

The chain joins TRBV7-2 to TRBJ2-5; maybe TRBD2 (5 bases). Germline values: CDR1 SGHTA, CDR2 FQGNSA. The CDR3 is 15 residues long. Trimming removed 3 bases at V and 3 bases at J, with 14 bases between. The CDR3, as DNA: TGTGCCAGCAGCTTCTGGCGGAGGCCTGAAGAGACCCAGTACTTC. The encoded protein is CASSFWRRPEETQYF.

This chain joins TRBV27 and TRBJ2-4, with TRBD2 as a possible D gene (6 bases). Germline loops: CDR1 MNHEY, CDR2 SMNVEV (reference sequence). The ends were cut back, 6 bases at V and 1 base at J, with 19 bases in the middle. The CDR3 is 17 residues long. The chain's CDR3 is CASRTIGGERAKNIQYF. The CDR3 DNA is TGTGCCAGCAGAACAATCGGCGGGGAAAGGGCCAAAAACATTCAGTACTTC.

The V and J genes are TRBV28 and TRBJ1-2, with D unclear. This CDR3 contains 16 residues. Deletions cut 2 bases from V and 2 bases from J, with 15 bases between. Germline CDR1 and CDR2: MDHEN and SYDVKM. The CDR3: CASSLHQEQQNYGYTF. The CDR3 nucleotides read TGTGCCAGCAGTTTACATCAGGAACAGCAAAACTATGGCTACACCTTC.

The gene calls are TRBV20-1 and TRBJ2-1, with TRBD2 matching over 11 bases. Germline assignment: CDR1 DFQATT and CDR2 SNEGSKA (reference sequence). The V segment lost 0 bases and the J segment 0 bases; nucleotides outside the gene matches: 4. The CDR3 is 17 residues long. The CDR3 bases are TGCAGTGCTAGAGATGCTAGCGGGGGGAGCTCCTACAATGAGCAGTTCTTC. Translating gives CSARDASGGSSYNEQFF.

The chain combines TRBV6-5 with TRBJ2-5; no definite D call. V was pared by 7 bases and J by 5 bases, with 8 bases between. The CDR3 runs to 11 residues. Germline-derived CDR1 and CDR2 are MNHEY and SVGAGI. The CDR3 here is CASNRGETQYF. For the CDR3, the DNA is TGTGCCAGCAATCGTGGGGAGACCCAGTACTTC.